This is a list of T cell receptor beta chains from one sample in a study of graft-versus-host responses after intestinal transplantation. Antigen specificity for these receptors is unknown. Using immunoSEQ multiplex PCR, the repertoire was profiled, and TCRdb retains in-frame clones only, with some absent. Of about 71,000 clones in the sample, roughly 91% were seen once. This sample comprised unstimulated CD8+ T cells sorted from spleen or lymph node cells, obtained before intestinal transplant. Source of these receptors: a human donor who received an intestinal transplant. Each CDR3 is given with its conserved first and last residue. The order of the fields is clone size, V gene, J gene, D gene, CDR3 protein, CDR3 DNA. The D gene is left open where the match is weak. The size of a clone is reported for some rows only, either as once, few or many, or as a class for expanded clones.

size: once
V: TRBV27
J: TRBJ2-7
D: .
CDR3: CASSIDSSSSYEQYF
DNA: TGTGCCAGCAGCATCGACTCCTCAAGCTCCTACGAGCAGTACTTC

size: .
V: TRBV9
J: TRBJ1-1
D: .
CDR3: CASSPGQLNTEAFF
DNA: TGTGCCAGCAGCCCCGGACAGCTGAACACTGAAGCTTTCTTT

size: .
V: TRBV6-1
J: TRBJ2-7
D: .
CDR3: CASSEGYISYEQYF
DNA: TGTGCCAGCAGTGAAGGTTACATCTCCTACGAGCAGTACTTC

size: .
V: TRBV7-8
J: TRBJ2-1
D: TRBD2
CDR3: CASSSGGLSYNEQFF
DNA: TGTGCCAGCAGCTCGGGGGGGCTGTCCTACAATGAGCAGTTCTTC

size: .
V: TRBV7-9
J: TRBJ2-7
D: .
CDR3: CASSLSGSRSSYEQYF
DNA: TGTGCCAGCAGCTTATCTGGGTCCCGGAGCTCCTACGAGCAGTACTTC

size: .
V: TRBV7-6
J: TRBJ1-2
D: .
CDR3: CASSPETGLDYGYTF
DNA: TGTGCCAGCAGCCCCGAGACAGGTTTGGACTATGGCTACACCTTC

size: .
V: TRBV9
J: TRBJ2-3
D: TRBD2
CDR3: CASSVGGLAADTQYF
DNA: TGTGCCAGCAGCGTAGGAGGTCTAGCGGCCGATACGCAGTATTTT

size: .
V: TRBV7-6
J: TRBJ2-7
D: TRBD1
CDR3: CASSSGQGVTDEQYF
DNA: TGTGCCAGCAGCTCAGGACAGGGGGTAACCGACGAGCAGTACTTC

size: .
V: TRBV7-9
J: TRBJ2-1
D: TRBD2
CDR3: CASSPGLDDEQFF
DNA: TGTGCCAGCAGCCCGGGACTAGACGATGAGCAGTTCTTC

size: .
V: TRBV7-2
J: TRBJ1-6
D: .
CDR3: CASSRSQGVGNSPLHF
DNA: TGTGCCAGCAGCCGCTCACAGGGAGTCGGTAATTCACCCCTCCACTTT

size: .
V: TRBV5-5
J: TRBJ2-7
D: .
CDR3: CASSLVAGDYEQYF
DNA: TGTGCCAGCAGCTTGGTGGCAGGGGACTACGAGCAGTACTTC

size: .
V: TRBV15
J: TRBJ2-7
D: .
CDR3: CAAEGETFYEQYF
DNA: TGTGCCGCCGAGGGGGAAACCTTCTACGAGCAGTACTTC

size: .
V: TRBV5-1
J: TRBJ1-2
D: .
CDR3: CASSSGSRDYGYTF
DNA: TGCGCCAGCAGCTCGGGCTCGAGGGACTATGGCTACACCTTC

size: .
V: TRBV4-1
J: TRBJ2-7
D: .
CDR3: CASSHHPAGVAFSYEQYF
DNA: TGCGCCAGCAGCCATCACCCCGCAGGGGTGGCTTTCTCCTACGAGCAGTACTTC

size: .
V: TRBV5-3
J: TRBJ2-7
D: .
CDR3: CARSLRSMGPYEQYF
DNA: TGTGCCAGAAGCTTAAGGTCGATGGGGCCCTACGAGCAGTACTTC

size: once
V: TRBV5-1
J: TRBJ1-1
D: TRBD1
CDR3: CASSPTGTVSRNTEAFF
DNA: TGCGCCAGCAGCCCGACCGGGACAGTTTCTCGGAACACTGAAGCTTTCTTT

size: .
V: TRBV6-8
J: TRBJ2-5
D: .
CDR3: CASRDLGTRHGTQYF
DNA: TGTGCCAGCAGAGACCTCGGGACTCGCCACGGGACCCAGTACTTC

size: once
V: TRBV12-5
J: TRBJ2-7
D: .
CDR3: CASGKQYEQYF
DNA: TGTGCTAGTGGAAAACAGTACGAGCAGTACTTC

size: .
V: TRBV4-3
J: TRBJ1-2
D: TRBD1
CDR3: CASSQGLGQDLYGYTF
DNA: TGCGCCAGCAGCCAAGGACTCGGACAGGACCTCTATGGCTACACCTTC

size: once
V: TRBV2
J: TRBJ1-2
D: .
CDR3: CASGDNLANYGYTF
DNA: TGTGCCAGCGGGGACAACTTAGCTAACTATGGCTACACCTTC

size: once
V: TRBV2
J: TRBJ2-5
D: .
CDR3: CASSEAGEGDLETQYF
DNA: TGTGCCAGCAGTGAAGCAGGTGAAGGGGATTTGGAGACCCAGTACTTC

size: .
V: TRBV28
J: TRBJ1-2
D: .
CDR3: CASSLGQVVNYGYTF
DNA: TGTGCCAGCAGTTTAGGGCAGGTGGTAAACTATGGCTACACCTTC

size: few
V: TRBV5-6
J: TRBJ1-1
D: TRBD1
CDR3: CASRTGFSEAFF
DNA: TGTGCCAGCAGGACAGGGTTCTCTGAAGCTTTCTTT

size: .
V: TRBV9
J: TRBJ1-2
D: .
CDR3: CASSGRQAYGYTF
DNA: TGTGCCAGCAGCGGACGACAGGCCTATGGCTACACCTTC

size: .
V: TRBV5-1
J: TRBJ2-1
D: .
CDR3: CASSLLDEQFF
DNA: TGCGCCAGCAGCTTGTTAGATGAGCAGTTCTTC

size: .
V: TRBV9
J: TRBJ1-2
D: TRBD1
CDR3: CASRRPGQGPNYGYTF
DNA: TGTGCCAGCAGACGCCCGGGACAGGGCCCTAACTATGGCTACACCTTC

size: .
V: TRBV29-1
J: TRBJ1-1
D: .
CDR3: CSVRGMNTEAFF
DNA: TGCAGCGTCAGGGGTATGAACACTGAAGCTTTCTTT

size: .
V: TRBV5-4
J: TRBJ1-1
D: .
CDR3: CASSPMGPGEMNTEAFF
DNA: TGTGCCAGCAGCCCTATGGGGCCAGGGGAAATGAACACTGAAGCTTTCTTT

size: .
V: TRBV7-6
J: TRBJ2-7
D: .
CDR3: CASSSSPSYGSYEQYF
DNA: TGTGCCAGCAGCTCGAGTCCGTCGTACGGTTCCTACGAGCAGTACTTC

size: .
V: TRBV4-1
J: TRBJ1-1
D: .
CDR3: CASSQGEATEAFF
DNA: TGCGCCAGCAGCCAAGGGGAGGCGACTGAAGCTTTCTTT

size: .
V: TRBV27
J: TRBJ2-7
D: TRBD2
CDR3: CASSRGLAGGWEQYF
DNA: TGTGCCAGCAGTCGAGGACTAGCGGGGGGCTGGGAGCAGTACTTC

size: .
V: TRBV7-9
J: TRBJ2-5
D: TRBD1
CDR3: CASSLGTGGVETQYF
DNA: TGTGCCAGCAGCTTAGGGACAGGGGGCGTGGAGACCCAGTACTTC

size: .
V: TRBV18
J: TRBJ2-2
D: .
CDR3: CASSPSTGTGELFF
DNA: TGTGCCAGCTCACCCAGTACAGGCACCGGGGAGCTGTTTTTT